Listed here are 10 T cell receptor beta chains from one sample, sequenced in a study of blood T cell repertoires in COVID-19. TCRdb's table, derived via immunoSEQ multiplex PCR, lists solely in-frame clones and lacks some. The table has 70,000 to 90,000 clones, 86% seen once. The sample taken for sequencing was peripheral blood. The receptor source for this set is a man in his fifties or sixties with acute or convalescent COVID-19.

The CDR3 loop is CATSRDLGRDGNGYTF. The CDR3 DNA follows: TGTGCCACCAGCAGAGATCTTGGGAGGGACGGGAATGGCTACACCTTC. The V gene is TRBV15, the J gene TRBJ1-2; D is possibly TRBD1 (5 bases). CDR3 length: 16 residues. Germline V lookup: CDR1 LNHNV, CDR2 YYDKDF (reference sequence). V was pared by 0 bases and J by 6 bases, with 17 bases between.

CDR3 nucleotides: TGTGCCACCAGCAGAGATGGAAGGGGTAATTCACCCCTCCACTTT. Translation gives CATSRDGRGNSPLHF. The rearrangement links TRBV15 to TRBJ1-6, with a tentative D call TRBD1 (5 bases). Germline V gives CDR1 LNHNV, CDR2 YYDKDF (reference sequence). This CDR3 region has 15 residues. Trimming removed 0 bases at V and 6 bases at J, with 9 bases between.

This chain connects TRBV2 to TRBJ1-3; 7 bases are shared with TRBD1. V gave up 6 bases and J gave up 0 bases; unmatched junction bases: 5. Germline CDR1 reads SNHLY; CDR2 reads FYNNEI. The CDR3 spans 15 residues. CDR3 loop: CASRAGGNSGNTIYF. The DNA for the CDR3 is TGTGCCAGCAGGGCAGGGGGTAACTCTGGAAACACCATATATTTT.

This clone appeared a single time. The chain recombines TRBV10-1 with TRBJ2-1; 13 nucleotides match TRBD2. The length of the CDR3 is 15 residues. From germline, CDR1 is WNHNN and CDR2 SYGVQD (reference sequence). V lost 3 bases to trimming and J lost 8 bases; unmatched junction nucleotides: 4. The CDR3 region is CASSERTSGSDEQFF. The DNA for the CDR3 is TGCGCCAGCAGTGAACGGACTAGCGGGAGTGATGAGCAGTTCTTC.

The chain uses TRBV19 and TRBJ1-2, with D perhaps TRBD1 (6 bases). The CDR3 covers 12 residues. V lost 6 bases and J 3 bases, leaving 8 bases between the germline ends. Germline V gives CDR1 LNHDA, CDR2 SQIVND (reference sequence). CDR3 region: CASRDRYYGYTF. The CDR3 DNA sequence: TGTGCCAGTAGGGACAGATACTATGGCTACACCTTC.

The CDR3 sequence: CASSMLGQGSNQPQHF. DNA of the CDR3: TGTGCCAGCAGCATGCTGGGACAGGGGAGCAATCAGCCCCAGCATTTT. The rearrangement uses TRBV5-5 and TRBJ1-5; 10 nucleotides align to TRBD1. The CDR3 spans 16 residues. Germline CDR1 and CDR2: SGHKS and YYEKEE (reference sequence). V gave up 4 bases and J gave up 1 base; unmatched junction bases: 5.

In regard to this clone: Other DNA sequences within the sample encode an identical CDR3. The chain couples TRBV7-8 to TRBJ1-3; D not certain. Germline V lookup: CDR1 SGHVS, CDR2 FQNEAQ. The CDR3 covers 15 residues. Trimming shortened V by 6 bases and J by 0 bases, and 12 bases separated the two germline ends. The CDR3 nucleotides read TGTGCCAGCAGTGCAGAACGTCTCTCTGGAAACACCATATATTTT. It is translated as CASSAERLSGNTIYF.

This clone is a singleton in its sample. This chain links TRBV9 with TRBJ1-6, with a tentative D call TRBD1 (5 bases). V shed 0 bases and J shed 9 bases, with 10 bases lying between them. The germline CDR1 and CDR2 sequences are SGDLS and YYNGEE. There are 14 residues in the CDR3. The CDR3 loop is CASSVGGSFSPLHF. The DNA of the CDR3 is TGTGCCAGCAGCGTAGGGGGCAGCTTTTCACCCCTCCACTTT.

This chain connects TRBV5-1 to TRBJ2-1; the D gene is possibly TRBD2 (6 bases). The V gene lost 4 bases and the J gene lost 4 bases, with 15 bases spanning the gap. The CDR3 contains 15 residues. Germline lookup yields CDR1 SGHRS and CDR2 YFSETQ. The CDR3 region is CASSTAGGSYNEQFF. CDR3 coding DNA: TGCGCCAGCAGCACGGCCGGGGGATCGTACAATGAGCAGTTCTTC.

V is TRBV5-6 and J is TRBJ1-2, with D unresolved. The V end lost 5 bases, the J end lost 1 base, and 18 bases lay between the germline ends. The length of the CDR3 is 16 residues. Germline CDR1 is SGHDT and CDR2 is YYEEEE. The CDR3 reads CASRETASAGNYGYTF. The CDR3, as DNA: TGTGCCAGCAGGGAAACAGCCTCAGCAGGTAACTATGGCTACACCTTC.